Included here is one T cell receptor beta chain sequence, with context. These data belong to a study of radiotherapy plus CTLA-4 blockade in lung cancer. Clones were read by immunoSEQ multiplex PCR, and TCRdb kept only the in-frame ones, dropping some. The sample lists some 110,000 clones, over 65% occurring once. The sequence derives from a human donor with non-small cell lung cancer that progressed on radiotherapy plus ipilimumab. Some clones in this sample may be carry-over from other donors' samples. This material consisted of peripheral blood, taken from a patient treated with radiotherapy plus ipilimumab.

The CDR3 coding sequence is TGTGCCAGCAGTAGAATGACAGCTTCCTACGAGCAGTACTTC. Its translation: CASSRMTASYEQYF. This chain uses TRBV27 with TRBJ2-7, with D perhaps TRBD1 (5 bases). From germline, CDR1 is MNHEY and CDR2 SMNVEV (reference sequence). This CDR3 region has 14 residues. V was cut by 5 bases and J by 1 base, with 12 bases left in between.